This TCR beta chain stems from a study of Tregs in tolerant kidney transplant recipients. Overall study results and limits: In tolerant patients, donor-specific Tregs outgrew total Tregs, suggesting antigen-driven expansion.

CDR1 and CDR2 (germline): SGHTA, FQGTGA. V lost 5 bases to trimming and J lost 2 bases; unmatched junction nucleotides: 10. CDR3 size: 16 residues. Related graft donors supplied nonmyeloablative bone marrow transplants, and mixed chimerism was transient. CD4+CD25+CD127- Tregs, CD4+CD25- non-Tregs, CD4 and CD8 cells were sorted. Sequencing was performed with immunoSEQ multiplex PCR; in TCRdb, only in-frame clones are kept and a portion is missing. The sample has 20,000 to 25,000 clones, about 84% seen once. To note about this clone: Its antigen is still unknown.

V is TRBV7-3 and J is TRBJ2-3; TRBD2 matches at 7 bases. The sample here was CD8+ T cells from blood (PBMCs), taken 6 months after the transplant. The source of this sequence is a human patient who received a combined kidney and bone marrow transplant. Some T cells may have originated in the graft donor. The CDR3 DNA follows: TGTGCCAGCAGCCGATTGGGGGGGGAAGACACAGATACGCAGTATTTT. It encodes CASSRLGGEDTDTQYF.